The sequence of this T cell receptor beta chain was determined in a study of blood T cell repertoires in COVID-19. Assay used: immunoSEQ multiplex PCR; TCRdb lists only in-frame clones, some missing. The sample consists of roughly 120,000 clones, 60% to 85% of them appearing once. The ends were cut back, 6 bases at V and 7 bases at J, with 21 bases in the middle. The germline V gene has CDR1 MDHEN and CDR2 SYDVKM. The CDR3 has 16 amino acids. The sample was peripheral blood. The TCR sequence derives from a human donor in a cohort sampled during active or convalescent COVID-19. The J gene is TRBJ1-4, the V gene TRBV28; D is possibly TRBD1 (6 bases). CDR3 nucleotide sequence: TGTGCCAGCAGGCCCTCCTTAGGGGGGGCGGGTGAAAAACTGTTTTTT. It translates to CASRPSLGGAGEKLFF.